This is a list of T cell receptor beta chains from one sample in a study of response to subunit inactivated influenza vaccine. TCRdb processed the RT-PCR reads anew with MiXCR; each CDR3 protein has one entry. The table includes around 760,000 distinct CDR3 sequences, over 11% detected once. Here the sequenced sample was PBMCs from blood, taken 14 to 15 days before vaccination. All receptors come from a man aged 50 to 59 who received an inactivated influenza vaccine. The CDR3 runs from the conserved cysteine through the conserved F or W. A D gene is named only where the DNA matches it firmly. The size entry is marked missing in some rows and otherwise reads once, few, many or a size class.

D gene: TRBD1; V gene: TRBV28; J gene: TRBJ2-7; clone size: .; CDR3 protein: CASSLHLTGGSYEQYF; CDR3 DNA: TGTGCCAGCAGCCTACACCTGACAGGGGGTTCCTACGAGCAGTACTTC
D gene: .; V gene: TRBV7-9; J gene: TRBJ2-7; clone size: once; CDR3 protein: CASSLDEGAYEQYF; CDR3 DNA: TGTGCCAGCAGCTTAGATGAGGGGGCCTACGAGCAGTACTTC
D gene: .; V gene: TRBV10-3; J gene: TRBJ2-3; clone size: .; CDR3 protein: CAISEARGPDTQYF; CDR3 DNA: TGTGCCATCAGTGAAGCGAGGGGCCCAGATACGCAGTATTTT
D gene: .; V gene: TRBV11-2; J gene: TRBJ2-5; clone size: few; CDR3 protein: CASSAKQGGGETQYF; CDR3 DNA: TGTGCCAGCAGCGCGAAACAGGGAGGTGGAGAGACCCAGTACTTC
D gene: TRBD1; V gene: TRBV28; J gene: TRBJ2-7; clone size: many; CDR3 protein: CASSRQGAPYEQYF; CDR3 DNA: TGTGCCAGCAGTCGACAGGGGGCCCCCTACGAGCAGTACTTC
D gene: .; V gene: TRBV7-2; J gene: TRBJ2-7; clone size: many; CDR3 protein: CASSQTPSHMAAYEQYF; CDR3 DNA: TGTGCCAGCAGCCAAACACCCTCCCACATGGCAGCCTACGAGCAGTACTTC
D gene: .; V gene: TRBV4-3; J gene: TRBJ2-7; clone size: few; CDR3 protein: CASSQSTGTSHEQYF; CDR3 DNA: TGCGCCAGCAGCCAATCGACAGGAACCAGCCACGAGCAGTACTTC
D gene: TRBD2; V gene: TRBV4-2; J gene: TRBJ2-5; clone size: .; CDR3 protein: CASSPFADRRGRAQYF; CDR3 DNA: TGTGCCAGCAGCCCTTTCGCAGATCGTCGGGGGAGGGCCCAGTACTTC
D gene: .; V gene: TRBV15; J gene: TRBJ2-7; clone size: .; CDR3 protein: CATRRDRSYEQYF; CDR3 DNA: TGTGCCACCAGGAGGGACCGCTCCTACGAGCAGTACTTC
D gene: TRBD2; V gene: TRBV24-1; J gene: TRBJ2-1; clone size: few; CDR3 protein: CATSVPGGNEQFF; CDR3 DNA: TGTGCCACCAGTGTTCCCGGGGGGAATGAGCAGTTCTTC
D gene: .; V gene: TRBV19; J gene: TRBJ1-2; clone size: few; CDR3 protein: CASSITGRPGVYGYTF; CDR3 DNA: TGTGCCAGTAGTATAACAGGGCGGCCAGGAGTCTATGGCTACACCTTC
D gene: TRBD2; V gene: TRBV11-2; J gene: TRBJ2-3; clone size: .; CDR3 protein: CASSPNLAGVLNTQYF; CDR3 DNA: TGTGCCAGCAGCCCCAATCTAGCGGGAGTACTTAATACGCAGTATTTT
D gene: .; V gene: TRBV4-2; J gene: TRBJ2-1; clone size: .; CDR3 protein: CASSEDGRSYNEQFF; CDR3 DNA: TGTGCCAGCAGCGAGGACGGCCGCTCCTACAATGAGCAGTTCTTC
D gene: TRBD2; V gene: TRBV6-5; J gene: TRBJ2-7; clone size: few; CDR3 protein: CASSSLAGRTYEQYF; CDR3 DNA: TGTGCCAGCAGTTCCCTAGCGGGTAGGACCTACGAGCAGTACTTC
D gene: .; V gene: TRBV3-1; J gene: TRBJ2-3; clone size: few; CDR3 protein: CASSQVASRDTQYF; CDR3 DNA: TGTGCCAGCAGCCAAGTGGCCTCTCGGGATACGCAGTATTTT
D gene: .; V gene: TRBV20-1; J gene: TRBJ1-3; clone size: .; CDR3 protein: CSATTGTSGNTIYF; CDR3 DNA: TGCAGTGCCACTACAGGGACCTCTGGAAACACCATATATTTT
D gene: .; V gene: TRBV6-2/TRBV6-3; J gene: TRBJ2-7; clone size: .; CDR3 protein: CASSYTGMGEQYF; CDR3 DNA: TGTGCCAGCAGCTACACGGGGATGGGTGAGCAGTACTTC
D gene: .; V gene: TRBV7-2; J gene: TRBJ2-1; clone size: .; CDR3 protein: CASSLDQGFGKFF; CDR3 DNA: TGTGCCAGCAGCTTAGATCAGGGTTTTGGGAAGTTCTTC
D gene: .; V gene: TRBV28; J gene: TRBJ2-6; clone size: .; CDR3 protein: CASSQELGSPGANVLTF; CDR3 DNA: TGTGCCAGCAGCCAGGAACTGGGTAGCCCTGGGGCCAACGTCCTGACTTTC
D gene: .; V gene: TRBV28; J gene: TRBJ1-2; clone size: few; CDR3 protein: CASRKNRGASSYGYTF; CDR3 DNA: TGTGCCAGCAGAAAAAATCGGGGGGCCAGCAGCTATGGCTACACCTTC
D gene: .; V gene: TRBV10-1; J gene: TRBJ2-7; clone size: .; CDR3 protein: CASSERLAYEQYF; CDR3 DNA: TGCGCCAGCAGTGAGAGGTTGGCATACGAGCAGTACTTC
D gene: .; V gene: TRBV7-3; J gene: TRBJ2-3; clone size: .; CDR3 protein: CASSDFVGSTDTQYF; CDR3 DNA: TGTGCCAGCAGCGACTTCGTCGGAAGCACAGATACGCAGTATTTT
D gene: .; V gene: TRBV7-9; J gene: TRBJ2-1; clone size: .; CDR3 protein: CASLKRGFSSYNEQFF; CDR3 DNA: TGTGCCAGCCTTAAACGGGGTTTTAGCTCCTACAATGAGCAGTTCTTC
D gene: .; V gene: TRBV18; J gene: TRBJ2-7; clone size: many; CDR3 protein: CASSPPGLGGSYEQYF; CDR3 DNA: TGTGCCAGCTCACCACCGGGGCTAGGTGGGAGCTACGAGCAGTACTTC
D gene: TRBD2; V gene: TRBV3-1; J gene: TRBJ2-7; clone size: .; CDR3 protein: CASSRTSGGAGYEQYF; CDR3 DNA: TGTGCCAGCAGCCGGACTAGCGGGGGGGCCGGGTACGAGCAGTACTTC
D gene: .; V gene: TRBV18; J gene: TRBJ1-1; clone size: .; CDR3 protein: CASSPVQAGTEAFF; CDR3 DNA: TGTGCCAGCTCACCAGTCCAGGCGGGCACTGAAGCTTTCTTT
D gene: .; V gene: TRBV20-1; J gene: TRBJ2-5; clone size: .; CDR3 protein: CSANVVQETQYF; CDR3 DNA: TGCAGTGCTAACGTCGTCCAAGAGACCCAGTACTTC
D gene: TRBD2; V gene: TRBV15; J gene: TRBJ2-1; clone size: .; CDR3 protein: CATIAQREGWNEQFF; CDR3 DNA: TGTGCCACCATCGCTCAACGGGAGGGATGGAATGAGCAGTTCTTC
D gene: TRBD1; V gene: TRBV20-1; J gene: TRBJ1-1; clone size: .; CDR3 protein: CCARQGAGNTEAFF; CDR3 DNA: TGCTGTGCTAGACAGGGGGCTGGTAACACTGAAGCTTTCTTT
D gene: .; V gene: TRBV27; J gene: TRBJ2-2; clone size: few; CDR3 protein: CASSWLVSGELFF; CDR3 DNA: TGTGCCAGCAGTTGGCTTGTGTCCGGGGAGCTGTTTTTT
D gene: .; V gene: TRBV6-2/TRBV6-3; J gene: TRBJ2-3; clone size: .; CDR3 protein: CASSNQDTQYF; CDR3 DNA: TGTGCCAGCAGCAATCAAGATACGCAGTATTTT
D gene: .; V gene: TRBV12-3/TRBV12-4; J gene: TRBJ1-4; clone size: .; CDR3 protein: CASSPIPREKLFF; CDR3 DNA: TGTGCCAGCAGCCCAATCCCGAGAGAAAAACTGTTTTTT
D gene: .; V gene: TRBV25-1; J gene: TRBJ2-7; clone size: many; CDR3 protein: CASRTSGEQYF; CDR3 DNA: TGTGCCAGCCGAACTAGTGGCGAGCAGTACTTC
D gene: .; V gene: TRBV7-2; J gene: TRBJ1-4; clone size: few; CDR3 protein: CASCMGSTNEKLFF; CDR3 DNA: TGTGCCAGCTGTATGGGATCGACTAATGAAAAACTGTTTTTT
D gene: .; V gene: TRBV12-3/TRBV12-4; J gene: TRBJ2-4; clone size: many; CDR3 protein: CASSHGGRQNIQYF; CDR3 DNA: TGTGCCAGCAGCCACGGGGGACGACAAAACATTCAGTACTTC
D gene: .; V gene: TRBV15; J gene: TRBJ2-7; clone size: .; CDR3 protein: CATSRDLVGDEQYF; CDR3 DNA: TGTGCCACCAGCAGAGATTTGGTCGGGGACGAGCAGTACTTC
D gene: TRBD2; V gene: TRBV20-1; J gene: TRBJ2-3; clone size: .; CDR3 protein: CSASGASGGNTDTQYF; CDR3 DNA: TGCAGTGCGTCTGGTGCAAGCGGGGGTAACACAGATACGCAGTATTTT
D gene: TRBD1; V gene: TRBV20-1; J gene: TRBJ2-7; clone size: few; CDR3 protein: CSALRQGYSEQYF; CDR3 DNA: TGCAGTGCTCTTAGACAGGGGTACAGCGAGCAGTACTTC
D gene: .; V gene: TRBV5-1; J gene: TRBJ2-5; clone size: .; CDR3 protein: CASSSNTGFETQYF; CDR3 DNA: TGCGCCAGCAGCTCGAACACGGGGTTTGAGACCCAGTACTTC
D gene: .; V gene: TRBV5-5; J gene: TRBJ1-6; clone size: .; CDR3 protein: CASSQTQQPDSPLHF; CDR3 DNA: TGTGCCAGCAGCCAGACCCAACAGCCCGATTCACCCCTCCACTTT
D gene: TRBD2; V gene: TRBV15; J gene: TRBJ2-5; clone size: .; CDR3 protein: CATSRRRGTPETQYF; CDR3 DNA: TGTGCCACCAGCCGGCGGCGGGGGACCCCAGAGACCCAGTACTTC
D gene: TRBD1; V gene: TRBV11-2; J gene: TRBJ2-7; clone size: few; CDR3 protein: CASSSTGGTSYEQYF; CDR3 DNA: TGTGCCAGCAGCTCAACAGGGGGGACCTCCTACGAGCAGTACTTC
D gene: .; V gene: TRBV7-2; J gene: TRBJ1-6; clone size: few; CDR3 protein: CASSLVGGTNSPLHF; CDR3 DNA: TGTGCCAGCAGCTTAGTCGGGGGGACCAATTCACCCCTCCACTTT
D gene: .; V gene: TRBV5-6; J gene: TRBJ2-3; clone size: .; CDR3 protein: CASRPPDSRAYTDTQYF; CDR3 DNA: TGTGCCAGCAGACCTCCGGACTCACGGGCGTACACAGATACGCAGTATTTT
D gene: .; V gene: TRBV5-1; J gene: TRBJ1-1; clone size: .; CDR3 protein: CASSFRGETEAFF; CDR3 DNA: TGCGCCAGCAGCTTCCGGGGGGAGACTGAAGCTTTCTTT
D gene: .; V gene: TRBV4-2; J gene: TRBJ2-3; clone size: .; CDR3 protein: CASSRMTGPEGTDTQYF; CDR3 DNA: TGTGCCAGCAGCCGTATGACAGGCCCGGAAGGGACAGATACGCAGTATTTT
D gene: .; V gene: TRBV7-2; J gene: TRBJ2-7; clone size: .; CDR3 protein: CASSLEFNRAYEQYF; CDR3 DNA: TGTGCCAGCAGCTTAGAGTTCAACAGGGCTTACGAGCAGTACTTC
D gene: TRBD2; V gene: TRBV29-1; J gene: TRBJ2-4; clone size: many; CDR3 protein: CSVEELAGRGGNIQYF; CDR3 DNA: TGCAGCGTTGAAGAACTAGCGGGGCGGGGGGGAAACATTCAGTACTTC
D gene: .; V gene: TRBV14; J gene: TRBJ2-3; clone size: .; CDR3 protein: CASSQDWRYTQYF; CDR3 DNA: TGTGCCAGCAGCCAAGATTGGCGTTATACGCAGTATTTT
D gene: .; V gene: TRBV20-1; J gene: TRBJ1-1; clone size: few; CDR3 protein: CSARVVYGNTEAFF; CDR3 DNA: TGCAGTGCTAGAGTTGTGTACGGGAACACTGAAGCTTTCTTT
D gene: .; V gene: TRBV19; J gene: TRBJ2-7; clone size: .; CDR3 protein: CASSIQEAYEQYF; CDR3 DNA: TGTGCCAGTAGTATCCAGGAGGCCTACGAGCAGTACTTC
D gene: .; V gene: TRBV20-1; J gene: TRBJ2-3; clone size: .; CDR3 protein: CSAASGDSITDTQYF; CDR3 DNA: TGCAGTGCTGCCTCTGGGGACTCCATCACAGATACGCAGTATTTT
D gene: .; V gene: TRBV3-1; J gene: TRBJ1-1; clone size: many; CDR3 protein: CASSHPGGMNTEAFF; CDR3 DNA: TGTGCCAGCAGCCACCCCGGGGGGATGAACACTGAAGCTTTCTTT
D gene: TRBD2; V gene: TRBV29-1; J gene: TRBJ2-5; clone size: .; CDR3 protein: CSTRTSGRTQYF; CDR3 DNA: TGCAGCACCCGGACTAGCGGGAGGACCCAGTACTTC